This TCR beta chain emerged from a study of response to subunit inactivated influenza vaccine. CDR3 length: 15 amino acids. The ends were cut back, 0 bases at V and 4 bases at J, with 9 bases in the middle. Looked up from germline, CDR1 is LNHNV and CDR2 is YYDKDF (reference sequence). Points from the study as a whole: Only a handful of new T cells, the authors suggested, are recruited with each seasonal influenza vaccination.

This clonotype was counted a few times. Its specificity is not known. TCRdb analysed the RT-PCR reads with MiXCR anew, one entry per CDR3 protein. This sample has roughly 460,000 distinct CDR3 sequences, with approximately 11% found just once. The material was PBMCs from blood, obtained about 40 days after vaccination. This receptor was taken from a man aged 50-59 years who received an inactivated influenza vaccine. This sequence joins TRBV15 and TRBJ2-2; no firm D call. CDR3 loop: CATSRDLVSTGELFF. The CDR3 DNA sequence: TGTGCCACCAGCAGAGATCTTGTTTCCACCGGGGAGCTGTTTTTT.